The 9 T cell receptor beta chains in this list originate from one sample, sequenced in a study of T cells in Graves' hyperthyroidism and ophthalmopathy. Amplification targeted TCR beta CDR3 regions from RNA transcripts. The primer set for the first-round RT-PCR of the TCR CDR3 was HTBI. TCRdb reprocessed the multiplex PCR reads with MiXCR, giving one entry per CDR3 protein. This table has roughly 160,000 distinct CDR3 sequences, just under 9.5% appearing once. The source material was blood. Source of these receptors: a woman aged 18-35 years with Graves' hyperthyroidism that later progressed to Graves' ophthalmopathy.

This clonotype appeared many times. The chain recombines TRBV20-1 with TRBJ2-5; D is possibly TRBD2 (7 bases). Trimming pared 6 bases from V and 5 bases from J, leaving 16 bases between. Per the germline V gene, CDR1 is DFQATT and CDR2 is SNEGSKA (reference sequence). This CDR3 has 13 amino acids. CDR3 protein: CSAPRGGSETQYF. The CDR3 DNA follows: TGCAGTGCGCCCAGGGGAGGGAGCGAGACCCAGTACTTC.

The rearrangement links TRBV12-3 or TRBV12-4 to TRBJ2-1; TRBD2 is a possible D gene (5 bases). There are 14 residues in the CDR3. V shed 6 bases and J shed 7 bases, with 16 bases lying between them. CDR3: CASRPDPGKNEQFF. DNA for the CDR3: TGTGCCAGCAGACCCGACCCGGGGAAGAATGAGCAGTTCTTC.

This clonotype was recorded a few times. This chain connects TRBV9 to TRBJ1-4; possible D gene TRBD1, 6 bases. Germline V gene sequence: CDR1 SGDLS, CDR2 YYNGEE. This CDR3 spans 15 amino acids. With 4 bases removed from V and 6 bases from J, the gap between germline ends came to 16 bases. CDR3 sequence reads: CASSTRTDNHEKLFF. The CDR3 DNA reads TGTGCCAGCAGCACGCGGACAGATAATCATGAAAAACTGTTTTTT.

This clonotype was detected ten times or more. V and J are TRBV5-1 and TRBJ2-7; no clear D. The germline gives CDR1 SGHRS, CDR2 YFSETQ. The germline V and J ends were trimmed by 0 bases and 5 bases, with 15 bases remaining between them. The CDR3 runs 15 residues. The CDR3: CASSLDLVLGNEQYF. The CDR3 DNA is TGCGCCAGCAGCTTGGATCTAGTTCTAGGGAACGAGCAGTACTTC.

Ten or more counts support this clonotype. The chain links TRBV6-5 to TRBJ2-2; D not certain. CDR3 length equals 14 residues. The germline V gene encodes CDR1 MNHEY and CDR2 SVGAGI. Trimming stripped 2 bases from V and 5 bases from J, with 9 bases between. CDR3 DNA: TGTGCCAGCAGTTACGCCAGTTCGACCGGGGAGCTGTTTTTT. Translation: CASSYASSTGELFF.

This clonotype was counted ten times or more. This chain uses TRBV20-1 with TRBJ1-1; no clear D gene. Per germline, CDR1 DFQATT and CDR2 SNEGSKA (reference sequence). The V and J ends lost 0 bases and 1 base respectively, with 12 bases between them. The CDR3 length is 15 residues. CDR3 DNA: TGCAGTGCTAGAGATTGGAGAGCCTGGAACACTGAAGCTTTCTTT. It yields the protein CSARDWRAWNTEAFF.

This clonotype was observed many times. The chain couples TRBV9 to TRBJ2-7; the match to TRBD1 covers 11 bases. The V gene end was trimmed by 0 bases and the J gene end by 0 bases; junction bases not matched to a gene: 5. Germline CDR1 SGDLS, CDR2 YYNGEE. The CDR3 has 17 residues. CDR3 loop: CASSVGTGGIFSYEQYF. Here the CDR3 DNA reads TGTGCCAGCAGCGTAGGGACAGGGGGCATCTTCTCCTACGAGCAGTACTTC.

In its sample, this clonotype was seen a few times. The gene calls are TRBV20-1 and TRBJ2-1, with D hard to call. The germline CDR1 and CDR2 sequences are DFQATT and SNEGSKA (reference sequence). V was trimmed by 4 bases and J by 9 bases, leaving 22 bases between them. The CDR3 runs to 15 residues. As DNA, the CDR3 is TGCAGTGCTACCACCCAACGGGCCTCCCTCAGTGAGCAGTTCTTC. Amino acid sequence: CSATTQRASLSEQFF.

The chain recombines TRBV4-1 with TRBJ2-3; perhaps TRBD1 as D (6 bases). Per the germline V gene, CDR1 is MGHRA and CDR2 is YSYEKL. This CDR3 spans 17 amino acids. V lost 0 bases, J lost 0 bases, and 13 bases lay in between. For the CDR3, the DNA is TGCGCCAGCAGCCAAGATCGGACAGCTTCTAGCACAGATACGCAGTATTTT. Its translation is CASSQDRTASSTDTQYF.